This entry describes one TCR beta chain. The target antigen is unknown. The assay was immunoSEQ multiplex PCR, and TCRdb's table has in-frame clones only and misses some. The profile shows about 46,000 clones, about 92% of them singletons. The data are from a study of a mutant IDH1 vaccine in newly diagnosed glioma. Time point described: week 35, safety follow-up. Topical imiquimod accompanied each vaccine dose, which consisted of 300 ug of mutant IDH1 20-mer peptide. Per germline, CDR1 MGHRA and CDR2 YSYEKL. This CDR3 is 15 amino acids long. V lost 1 base and J 6 bases, leaving 14 bases between the germline ends.

The material was PBMCs, obtained from a glioma patient whose treatment included an IDH1 peptide vaccine. The origin of this receptor is a man aged 50 or older with glioma. The chain links TRBV4-1 to TRBJ2-3; perhaps D is TRBD1 or TRBD2 (5 bases each). The CDR3 here is CASSQGGTWGDTQYF. The CDR3 bases are TGCGCCAGCAGCCAAGGAGGCACATGGGGGGATACGCAGTATTTT.